This T cell receptor (beta chain) was sequenced for a study of blood T cells in healthy people across ages. With a J-beta primer mix and a sample-barcoded 5' primer, a second PCR ran 7 to 11 cycles. Every individual sample yielded 2.5 million or more paired-end reads (each containing CDR3). TCRdb called the 5' RACE reads again in MiXCR, with one record for every CDR3 protein. Of around 1,800,000 distinct CDR3 sequences in the sample, about two fifths were seen once. The clonotype was recovered from a human donor in good health. The sample taken for sequencing was blood.

The CDR3 sequence: CASSPRTGERETQYF. For the CDR3, the DNA is TGTGCCAGCTCACCGCGGACAGGGGAGAGGGAGACCCAGTACTTC. This rearrangement joins TRBV18 to TRBJ2-5, with 9 positions matching TRBD1. The trim removed 3 bases at V and 5 bases at J, leaving 7 bases unmatched. CDR1 is KGHSH, CDR2 LQKENI, per germline. The CDR3 is 15 amino acids.